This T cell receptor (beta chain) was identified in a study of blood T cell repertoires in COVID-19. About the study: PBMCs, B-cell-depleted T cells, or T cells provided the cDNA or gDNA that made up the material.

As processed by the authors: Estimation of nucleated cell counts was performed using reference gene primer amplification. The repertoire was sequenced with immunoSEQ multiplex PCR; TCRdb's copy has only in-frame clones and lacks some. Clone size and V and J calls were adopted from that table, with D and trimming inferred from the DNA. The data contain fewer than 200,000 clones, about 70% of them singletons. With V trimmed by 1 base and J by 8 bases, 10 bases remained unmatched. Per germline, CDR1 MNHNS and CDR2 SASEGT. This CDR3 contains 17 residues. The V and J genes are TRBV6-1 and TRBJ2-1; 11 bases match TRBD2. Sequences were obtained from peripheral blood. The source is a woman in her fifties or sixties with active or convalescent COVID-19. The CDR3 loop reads CASSEVLRASGRHEQFF. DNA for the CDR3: TGTGCCAGCAGTGAAGTCTTACGGGCTAGCGGGAGGCATGAGCAGTTCTTC.